This T cell receptor (beta chain) emerged from a study of shared clonotypes between healthy human individuals. Overall study context: Used for every donor were three CD4 naive, three CD4 memory, two CD8 naive and one CD8 memory plate.

The assay was run at deep level. The repertoire was sequenced with immunoSEQ multiplex PCR; TCRdb's copy has only in-frame clones and lacks some. This repertoire shows roughly 2.6 million clones, approximately 90% found once; its top ten account for 0.11% to 0.15%. The receptor was derived from a man younger than 35 in good health. Input material: naive CD4+ T cells sorted from blood. The sample's subset: CD45RA+ positively selected.

In DNA, the CDR3 is TGTGCCAGCAGCGTCAGGGGGGACAGGGCATCCGAGCAGTACTTC. This sequence encodes CASSVRGDRASEQYF. This rearrangement joins TRBV9 to TRBJ2-7; TRBD1 aligns across 9 bases. Germline V gene data show CDR1 as SGDLS and CDR2 as YYNGEE. This CDR3 is 15 amino acids long. The J segment lost 6 bases and the V segment lost 2 bases, leaving 9 bases of the junction unmatched.